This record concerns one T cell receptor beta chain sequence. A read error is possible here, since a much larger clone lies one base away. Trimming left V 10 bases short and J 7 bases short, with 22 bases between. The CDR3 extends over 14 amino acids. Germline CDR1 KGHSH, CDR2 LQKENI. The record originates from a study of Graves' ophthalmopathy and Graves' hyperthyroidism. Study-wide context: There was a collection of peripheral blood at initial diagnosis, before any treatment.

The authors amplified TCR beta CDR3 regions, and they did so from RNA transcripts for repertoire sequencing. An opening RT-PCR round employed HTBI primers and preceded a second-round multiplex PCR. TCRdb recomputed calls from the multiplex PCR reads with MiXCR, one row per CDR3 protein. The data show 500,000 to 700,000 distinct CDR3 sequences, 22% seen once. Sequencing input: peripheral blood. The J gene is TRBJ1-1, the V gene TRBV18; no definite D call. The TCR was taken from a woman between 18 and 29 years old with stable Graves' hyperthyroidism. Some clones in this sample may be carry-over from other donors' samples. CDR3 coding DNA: TGTGCCACCGAAACGGAGAAAACCGTCTTTGAAGCTTTCTTT. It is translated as CATETEKTVFEAFF.